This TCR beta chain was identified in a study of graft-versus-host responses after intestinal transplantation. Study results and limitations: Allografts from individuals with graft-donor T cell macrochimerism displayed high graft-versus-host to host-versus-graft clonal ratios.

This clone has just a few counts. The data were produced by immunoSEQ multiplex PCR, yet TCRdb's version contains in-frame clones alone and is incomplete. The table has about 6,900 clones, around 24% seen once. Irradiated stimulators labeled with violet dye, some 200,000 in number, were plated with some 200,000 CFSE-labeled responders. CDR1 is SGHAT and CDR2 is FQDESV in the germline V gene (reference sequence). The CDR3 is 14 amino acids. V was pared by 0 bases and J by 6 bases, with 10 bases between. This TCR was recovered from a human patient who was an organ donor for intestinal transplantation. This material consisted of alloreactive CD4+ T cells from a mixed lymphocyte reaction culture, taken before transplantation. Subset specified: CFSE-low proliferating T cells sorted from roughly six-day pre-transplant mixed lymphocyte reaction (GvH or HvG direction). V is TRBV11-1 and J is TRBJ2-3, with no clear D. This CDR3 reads CASSLAGLTDTQYF. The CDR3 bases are TGTGCCAGCAGCTTAGCGGGTTTAACGGATACGCAGTATTTT.